This TCR beta chain was observed in a study of vaccination and CD4 T cells after COVID-19. Study-wide background: In the convalescent cohort, there were six males and four females, two of them Hispanic. Either the Pfizer-BioNTech BNT162b2 or Moderna mRNA-1273 vaccine was given as two doses.

An Oncomine TCR Beta short-read assay was used to sequence the DNA from cultured CD4+ T cells. Using the QIAamp micro DNA kit, genomic DNA was extracted from the CD4+ T cells that had been cultured. MiXCR, run by TCRdb on the PCR reads, gives a single entry per CDR3 protein. The table shows over 10,000 distinct CDR3 sequences, with 30% to 35% occurring only once. The sample holds a few counts of this clonotype. No antigen is known for it. Overall study results and limits: Relatively small numbers of convalescent patients were studied, with no early post-infection timepoints included.

Germline CDR1 is MDHEN and CDR2 is SYDVKM. With 6 bases removed from V and 8 bases from J, the gap between germline ends came to 11 bases. The CDR3 is 12 amino acids. Treatment noted: roughly 11-day PBMC culture with coronavirus spike peptide pools or control peptides (ViraFEST assay). This sequence joins TRBV28 and TRBJ2-1, with D possibly matching TRBD1 (5 bases). The sequence was obtained from a human donor who had recovered from COVID-19. Sequencing was performed on CD4+ T cells from blood, cultured in vitro. The CDR3 spells CASSPWGDEQFF. The CDR3 DNA reads as TGTGCCAGCAGCCCTTGGGGCGATGAGCAGTTCTTC.